This TCR beta chain was sequenced during a study of OX40 agonist ivuxolimab in advanced cancers. Study-level information: At under 85% male, the cohort had a mean age of about 60 years, ranging from roughly 20 to 90. Three patients had partial responses: one hepatocellular carcinoma, two cutaneous melanoma.

Study findings and constraints: The antigen specificity of the peripheral T cells (those that were expanded) was not determined. In CD8+ T cells, expanded clones were on average more numerous than in CD4+.

Trimming removed 2 bases from V and 7 bases from J, with 7 bases in between. Germline CDR1 and CDR2: SNHLY and FYNNEI. The CDR3 extends over 12 amino acids. TCRdb's table, derived via immunoSEQ multiplex PCR, lists solely in-frame clones and lacks some. Of some 150,000 clones detected, less than 95% appear once; the ten largest clones hold around 1%. Of note for this clone: What it binds is not known.

The receptor was isolated from an adult with an advanced solid tumor such as melanoma, head and neck, liver or kidney cancer. The starting material was CD4+ or CD8+ T cells sorted from blood, obtained in a trial of the OX40 agonist ivuxolimab. The chain recombines TRBV2 with TRBJ2-3, with D hard to call. The CDR3 loop reads CASSEQRNTQYF. As DNA, the CDR3 is TGTGCCAGCAGTGAACAACGAAATACGCAGTATTTT. The full variable domain, rest sourced from reference TRBV2 and TRBJ2-3, is EPEVTQTPSHQVTQMGQEVILRCVPISNHLYFYWYRQILGQKVEFLVSFYNNEISEKSEIFDDQFSVERPDGSNFTLKIRSTKLEDSAMYFCASSEQRNTQYFGPGTRLTVL.